A single T cell receptor beta chain is shown here with its context. Its antigen target is currently unknown. Base quality data are lacking; no much larger clone is found one base away. The sample comes from a study of blood T cell repertoires in COVID-19 (dated by TCRdb to between 2020 and 2021). Background on the whole study: Collaborator samples came from the United States, Italy and Spain and covered acute and convalescent phases of COVID-19. The material from the prospective study consisted of cDNA or gDNA derived from T cells, B-cell-depleted T cells, or PBMCs. Deeply sampled blood TCRbeta repertoires from subjects exposed to, actively infected with, or recovered from COVID-19 were included in the dataset. A freely available public database, intended as a resource for researchers studying the immune response to SARS-CoV-2, is where the repertoires were released. The samples were drawn from two sources: the first 160 participants of the ongoing ImmuneRACE study, and over 950 subjects contributed by 6 global collaborators. A de-identified subject ID, COVID-19 status, age in years and sex were almost always included in the sample metadata. Where available, HLA class I and class II types were taken from metadata supplied by the sample provider and were not determined by assay-based typing. Results and caveats for the whole study, not just this receptor: How much clinical and demographic metadata was included differed by source and by participant, and the metadata was provided uncurated.

CDR1 SGHDT and CDR2 YYEEEE were looked up in the germline V gene. CDR3 length: 13 amino acids, cysteine to phenylalanine. The CDR3 DNA has 39 bases and is translated from base 1. V drops 3 bases and J drops 6 bases, leaving 12 bases in between. Participants in the prospective study were aged 18 to 89 years, lived in about two dozen United States geographic areas, and enrolled through a virtual design. In the prospective study, participants were assigned to cohorts based on the clinical history participants reported in a screening survey and a study questionnaire. Recovered participants in ImmuneRACE Cohort 3 were defined by two consecutive negative NP/OP PCR tests, clearance by a healthcare professional, or resolution of symptoms. In the prospective study, whole blood, serum and a nasopharyngeal or oropharyngeal swab were collected from each participant by mobile phlebotomists. Prospective study participants could optionally give additional blood draws and questionnaires over an approximately 2-month period. Blood samples from the prospective study were shipped frozen or at room temperature prior to DNA extraction.

The immunoSEQ Assay, a bias-controlled multiplex PCR, was used to amplify TCRbeta CDR3 regions from genomic DNA. Processing in the source paper ran as follows. Nucleated cell counts per sample were estimated from amplification of reference gene primers within the assay. To quantify the absolute abundance of each unique TCRbeta CDR3 rearrangement, sequence reads were collapsed and filtered. For each sample, productive Simpson clonality was calculated as the square root of Simpson's diversity index over productive rearrangements. TCRdb mirrors the immuneACCESS table, restricted to in-frame sequences. Some clones are absent from its copies; in checked studies, under half trace to an unresolved V gene, and the reason for the others is unknown. V, J and clone size reflect that table, while D and trimming were determined from the DNA. This sample lists a few hundred thousand clones; 75% to 90% were detected once. Clones ranked in the top ten supply around 2% of the sample.

The sequence is built from TRBV5-6 and TRBJ1-2, and the D gene may be TRBD1, 5 bases matching. This clonotype was obtained from a woman under 30 who had recovered from COVID-19. The sequenced material came from PBMCs or T cells enriched from blood (not recorded which). The DNA sequence is as follows: TGTGCCAGCAGCTGGGGGGTCTCGGATGGCTACACCTTC. Its protein product is CASSWGVSDGYTF.